The 13 T cell receptor beta chains below were found in one sample sequenced in a study of immune evolution from preneoplasia to lung adenocarcinoma (dated by TCRdb to the early 2020s). The library came from the immunoSEQ multiplex PCR assay. TCRdb re-hosts the immuneACCESS table, in-frame sequences only. Its copies lack some clones; in the studies checked, an unresolved V gene accounts for under half of them, and the cause for the rest is not known. The sample table contains several thousand clones; only one count was recorded for roughly 70% of them. The ten largest clones capture around 7.9% of the sample. The source material was FFPE atypical adenomatous hyperplasia tissue from the lung. In light of the paper, this sample's cell subset or site label describes: atypical adenomatous hyperplasia (AAH), lung preneoplasia. The receptors originated from a donor older than 65 with lung adenocarcinoma. Some clones in this sample may be carry-over from other donors' samples.

The chain employs TRBV19 and TRBJ2-2, with 9 bases matching TRBD2. Germline CDR1 reads LNHDA; CDR2 reads SQIVND (reference sequence). V was clipped by 7 bases and J by 5 bases; unmatched bases: 11. The CDR3 covers 16 residues. CDR3 nucleotide sequence: TGTGCCAGTATCGGCCGGGGACTAGCCGCGACCGGGGAGCTGTTTTTT. Protein: CASIGRGLAATGELFF.

The chain recombines TRBV7-9 with TRBJ2-3; 7 positions agree with TRBD1. Trimming took 5 bases from V and 2 from J; bases not matched to a gene: 7. Germline CDR1 reads SEHNR; CDR2 reads FQNEAQ (reference sequence). This CDR3 is 15 amino acids long. CDR3 loop: CASSPFGTDTDTQYF. As DNA, the CDR3 is TGTGCCAGCAGCCCATTTGGGACAGACACAGATACGCAGTATTTT. Filled out from reference TRBV7-9 and TRBJ2-3, the complete variable domain reads DTGVSQNPRHKITKRGQNVTFRCDPISEHNRLYWYRQTLGQGPEFLTYFQNEAQLEKSRLLSDRFSAERPKGSFSTLEIQRTEQGDSAMYLCASSPFGTDTDTQYFGPGTRLTVL.

The chain combines TRBV29-1 with TRBJ1-1; D is undetermined. The ends were cut back, 4 bases at V and 1 base at J, with 10 bases in the middle. Germline-derived CDR1 and CDR2 are SQVTM and ANQGSEA. The CDR3 contains 13 residues. CDR3 sequence reads: CSVGVTGNTEAFF. The DNA of the CDR3 is TGCAGCGTTGGGGTGACGGGGAACACTGAAGCTTTCTTT.

This CDR3 is CASSLSAHEQYF. CDR3 nucleotide sequence: TGTGCCAGCAGCCTCAGTGCCCACGAGCAGTACTTC. The chain joins TRBV16 to TRBJ2-7; D remains ambiguous. Germline CDR1 reads KGHSY; CDR2 reads FQNENV. V lost 4 bases and J lost 5, with 9 bases in between. This CDR3 region has 12 residues.

The genes are TRBV6-4 and TRBJ1-2, with D hard to call. The germline gives CDR1 MRHNA, CDR2 SNTAGT. Between the trimmed V and J ends, which lost 0 bases and 4 bases, there was a span of 21 bases. This CDR3 comprises 18 residues. CDR3 DNA: TGTGCCAGCAGTGACTCGAAGGGAGAACGGTCGGTGGGCTATGGCTACACCTTC. This sequence encodes CASSDSKGERSVGYGYTF.

The V and J genes are TRBV5-4 and TRBJ1-6, with D maybe TRBD1 (6 bases). CDR3 length: 15 amino acids. V was shortened by 3 bases and J by 10 bases, with 17 bases between the two germline ends. From germline, CDR1 is SGHNT and CDR2 YYREEE (reference sequence). For the CDR3, the DNA is TGTGCCAGCAGCTCCCACCTAGGGGGAGGGTCACCCCTCCACTTT. Its translation is CASSSHLGGGSPLHF.

J is TRBJ2-1 and V is TRBV28; TRBD2 matches at 11 bases. This CDR3 has 16 amino acids. J gave up 2 bases and V 6 bases, and 6 bases lay outside the gene matches. Germline V gene sequence: CDR1 MDHEN, CDR2 SYDVKM. This CDR3 is CASSPYSGRAYNEQFF. The CDR3 region has the DNA TGTGCCAGCAGCCCTTATAGCGGGAGGGCCTACAATGAGCAGTTCTTC.

This chain connects TRBV29-1 to TRBJ2-1; 10 bases map to TRBD2. Per the germline V gene, CDR1 is SQVTM and CDR2 is ANQGSEA. The CDR3 extends over 13 amino acids. J lost 15 bases, V lost 2 bases, and 10 bases had no gene match. CDR3 coding DNA: TGCAGCGTTGAATACAGCGGGAGGGCCTCCCCGTTCTTC. Translating gives CSVEYSGRASPFF.

The chain carries TRBV18 and TRBJ2-3; perhaps TRBD2 as D (5 bases). The CDR3 sequence is 12 residues long. With 3 bases removed from V and 8 bases from J, the gap between germline ends came to 9 bases. Germline CDR1 reads KGHSH; CDR2 reads LQKENI. CDR3 sequence: CASSPRDPTQYF. CDR3 coding DNA: TGTGCCAGCTCACCCCGGGATCCTACGCAGTATTTT.

The chain carries TRBV30 and TRBJ2-1, with TRBD2 matching over 8 bases. Germline V gene lookup returns CDR1 GTSNPN and CDR2 SVGIG (reference sequence). V was clipped by 1 base and J by 15 bases; unmatched bases: 5. This CDR3 comprises 11 residues. This CDR3 reads CAWSESAGVFF. The CDR3 region has the DNA TGTGCCTGGAGTGAGTCAGCGGGAGTGTTCTTC.

The CDR3 here is CASSLQSGRSYEQYF. The DNA of the CDR3 is TGTGCCAGCAGCTTGCAGAGCGGGAGGTCCTACGAGCAGTACTTC. V and J are TRBV5-4 and TRBJ2-7; TRBD2 aligns across 9 bases. The germline gives CDR1 SGHNT, CDR2 YYREEE (reference sequence). Germline trimming cut 1 base from V and 1 base from J; bases unmatched to any gene: 3. The CDR3 length is 15 residues.

The rearrangement uses TRBV28 and TRBJ2-5; unclear D gene. The CDR3 length is 12 residues. Per germline, CDR1 MDHEN and CDR2 SYDVKM. Trimming took 6 bases from V and 1 from J, leaving 6 bases between them. CDR3 DNA sequence: TGTGCCAGCAGCCGCTCCCAAGAGACCCAGTACTTC. It is translated as CASSRSQETQYF.

V gene TRBV4-1 combines with J gene TRBJ2-7; TRBD2 aligns across 10 bases. With V trimmed by 0 bases and J by 3 bases, 8 bases remained unmatched. Germline V gene data show CDR1 as MGHRA and CDR2 as YSYEKL. CDR3 size: 17 residues. CDR3 amino acids: CASSQDPGLAVNYEQYF. The CDR3 DNA follows: TGCGCCAGCAGCCAAGATCCCGGACTAGCGGTAAACTACGAGCAGTACTTC.